Below are 30 T cell receptor beta chains sequenced from a single sample in a study of GPR56 and killer-like receptors on CD4 memory cells. TCRdb re-called the reads and catalogs CDR3 proteins one per entry, DNA excluded. Its table records a few thousand distinct CDR3 sequences. FACS enrichment separated five CD4+ populations based on killer cell lectin-like receptor and GPR56 expression. Sequenced: memory CD4+ T cells from blood. All receptors come from a human donor in good health.

The chain carries TRBV6-5 and TRBJ2-7; TCRdb lists TRBD1, though no DNA is available to test this call. This CDR3 comprises 16 residues. CDR1 is MNHEY, CDR2 SVGAGI, per germline. The CDR3 protein is CASSLTPGQGAYEQYF.

Frequency places this clonotype as medium-sized (0.01 to 0.1%). V and J are TRBV24-1 and TRBJ2-2. The CDR3 length is 12 residues. Germline lookup yields CDR1 KGHDR and CDR2 SFDVKD. CDR3 residues: CATSDFTGELFF.

In terms of frequency, this clonotype is medium-sized. CDR3 sequence reads: CATSENPGQGLYEQYF. The chain uses TRBV24-1 and TRBJ2-7; TCRdb gives TRBD1 as the D gene, but with no DNA this cannot be confirmed. The CDR3 spans 16 residues. Germline values: CDR1 KGHDR, CDR2 SFDVKD.

J is TRBJ2-3 and V is TRBV20-1; the TCRdb D gene call, TRBD1, has no DNA to confirm it. Germline CDR1 reads DFQATT; CDR2 reads SNEGSKA (reference sequence). The CDR3 loop spans 14 amino acids. CDR3 region: CSAHPPGGSSTQYF.

CDR3 in amino acids: CASSQVPGPQHF. The chain has TRBV4-2 and TRBJ1-5; TCRdb gives TRBD1 as the D gene, but with no DNA this cannot be confirmed. The CDR3 has 12 amino acids. Germline loops: CDR1 LGHNA, CDR2 YNFKEQ.

This clonotype is identified as medium-sized (0.01 to 0.1%) from frequency. This chain's CDR3 is CATSRAARESPLHF. The gene calls are TRBV15 and TRBJ1-6; the D call of TRBD1 rests on TCRdb alone, since no DNA is present to check it. Germline CDR1 reads LNHNV; CDR2 reads YYDKDF (reference sequence). The CDR3 covers 14 residues.

V usage is TRBV7-3 and J usage is TRBJ2-3; TCRdb returns TRBD2, unconfirmable since there is no DNA. The CDR3 is 17 amino acids. The germline CDR1 and CDR2 sequences are SGHTA and FQGTGA. The CDR3 protein is CASSSGGGITSTDTQYF.

The chain links TRBV7-2 to TRBJ2-4. This CDR3 region has 13 residues. Germline values: CDR1 SGHTA, CDR2 FQGNSA. CDR3 residues: CASSLGPSNIQYF. The full variable domain, its missing parts supplied by reference TRBV7-2 and TRBJ2-4, is GAGVSQSPSNKVTEKGKDVELRCDPISGHTALYWYRQSLGQGLEFLIYFQGNSAPDKSGLPSDRFSAERTGGSVSTLTIQRTQQEDSAVYLCASSLGPSNIQYFGAGTRLSVL.

Judged by frequency, this clonotype is large. The chain joins TRBV28 to TRBJ1-2. The CDR3 is 11 residues long. Germline CDR1 reads MDHEN; CDR2 reads SYDVKM. The CDR3 protein is CASTQNDGYTF.

The V gene is TRBV4-1, the J gene TRBJ2-3; there is no DNA to check the TCRdb D call of TRBD2. This CDR3 has 14 amino acids. Germline V CDR1 and CDR2: MGHRA, YSYEKL. CDR3 residues: CASSQAPLADTQYF.

By frequency, this clonotype is medium-sized. The V gene is TRBV18, the J gene TRBJ1-4; the TCRdb call, TRBD1, lacks DNA for checking. From germline, CDR1 is KGHSH and CDR2 LQKENI. The CDR3 totals 17 residues. The chain's CDR3 is CASSPEGKTAQNEKLFF.

The V call is TRBV11-2, the J call TRBJ2-1; TCRdb lists TRBD2, though no DNA is available to test this call. The germline CDR1 and CDR2 sequences are SGHAT and FQNNGV. The CDR3 runs to 16 residues. The CDR3 sequence: CASSLVVSGGHNEQFF.

Considering frequency, this clonotype is medium-sized. This chain connects TRBV7-3 to TRBJ2-3. The germline CDR1 and CDR2 sequences are SGHTA and FQGTGA. The CDR3 runs 13 residues. This CDR3 is CASSLREGDTQYF.

Frequency places this clonotype as large. The chain has TRBV10-3 and TRBJ1-2. CDR1 is ENHRY and CDR2 is SYGVKD in the germline V gene. CDR3 length equals 15 residues. The CDR3 sequence is CAIWQGGPYLSGYTF.

The chain links TRBV19 to TRBJ2-7; TCRdb lists TRBD2, though no DNA is available to test this call. This CDR3 is built from 16 residues. CDR1 is LNHDA, CDR2 SQIVND, per germline (reference sequence). The chain's CDR3 is CASSIETSGRPLEQYF.

Its frequency marks this clonotype as medium-sized (0.01 to 0.1%). This rearrangement joins TRBV27 to TRBJ1-1; TCRdb selects TRBD1, and the lack of DNA leaves this call unchecked. Germline CDR1 reads MNHEY; CDR2 reads SMNVEV (reference sequence). The CDR3 spans 15 residues. CDR3 amino acids: CASSPLTRIGTEAFF.

Considering frequency, this clonotype is medium-sized (0.01 to 0.1%). CDR3 sequence: CAWNHLAGGPDNEQFF. The chain employs TRBV30 and TRBJ2-1. This CDR3 spans 16 amino acids. The germline V gene has CDR1 GTSNPN and CDR2 SVGIG (reference sequence).

In terms of frequency, this clonotype is medium-sized (0.01 to 0.1%). This sequence joins TRBV9 and TRBJ2-3; the D call of TRBD2 rests on TCRdb alone, since no DNA is present to check it. The CDR3 extends over 16 amino acids. Germline-derived CDR1 and CDR2 are SGDLS and YYNGEE. The CDR3 reads CASSVSTSGGADTQYF.

The chain links TRBV19 to TRBJ1-1; TCRdb designates TRBD1, a call that cannot be tested without DNA. Germline V gene data show CDR1 as LNHDA and CDR2 as SQIVND (reference sequence). The CDR3 length is 18 residues. The CDR3 is CASSPYGSPGSTGSEAFF. The full variable domain, with the rest looked up from reference TRBV19 and TRBJ1-1, is DGGITQSPKYLFRKEGQNVTLSCEQNLNHDAMYWYRQDPGQGLRLIYYSQIVNDFQKGDIAEGYSVSREKKESFPLTVTSAQKNPTAFYLCASSPYGSPGSTGSEAFFGQGTRLTVV.

This chain uses TRBV20-1 with TRBJ1-2. Looked up from germline, CDR1 is DFQATT and CDR2 is SNEGSKA (reference sequence). The CDR3 consists of 11 residues. CDR3 amino acids: CSAGADYGYTF.

This clonotype is classed as medium-sized by frequency. This chain links TRBV19 with TRBJ2-3; TCRdb calls TRBD2, which cannot be checked without DNA. Per germline, CDR1 LNHDA and CDR2 SQIVND (reference sequence). The CDR3 spans 16 residues. The CDR3 reads CASSMFTSGRADTQYF.

Its frequency marks this clonotype as medium-sized. The chain combines TRBV29-1 with TRBJ2-4; TCRdb indicates TRBD2, and absent DNA this call remains unverified. Germline V CDR1 and CDR2: SQVTM, ANQGSEA. This CDR3 is 11 amino acids long. The CDR3 reads CSVDDGGIQYF.

The chain combines TRBV28 with TRBJ1-5. The germline CDR1 and CDR2 sequences are MDHEN and SYDVKM. The CDR3 runs 15 residues. CDR3 region: CASSQAGLSNQPQHF.

The chain links TRBV20-1 to TRBJ1-4; TCRdb's D call, TRBD1, is unchecked because there is no DNA. The CDR3 totals 13 residues. The germline V gene has CDR1 DFQATT and CDR2 SNEGSKA (reference sequence). The CDR3 is CSASKGGHEKLFF.

This chain joins TRBV12-3 or TRBV12-4 and TRBJ2-3; TCRdb's D call, TRBD2, is unchecked because there is no DNA. The CDR3 covers 15 residues. CDR3: CASRTSGKSTDTQYF.

This clonotype is medium-sized by frequency. The chain combines TRBV20-1 with TRBJ2-3; absent DNA, TCRdb's TRBD2 call cannot be checked. This CDR3 spans 14 amino acids. Germline V gene sequence: CDR1 DFQATT, CDR2 SNEGSKA (reference sequence). CDR3 in amino acids: CSARGGSIPDTQYF.

J is TRBJ1-1 and V is TRBV11-2; there is no DNA to check the TCRdb D call of TRBD1. The CDR3 extends over 17 amino acids. Germline CDR1 is SGHAT and CDR2 is FQNNGV. This CDR3 is CASRGGNRRGQGTEAFF. Full variable domain (outside the CDR3, taken from reference TRBV11-2 and TRBJ1-1): EAGVAQSPRYKIIEKRQSVAFWCNPISGHATLYWYQQILGQGPKLLIQFQNNGVVDDSQLPKDRFSAERLKGVDSTLKIQPAKLEDSAVYLCASRGGNRRGQGTEAFFGQGTRLTVV.

By frequency, this clonotype registers large (0.1 to 1%). The chain recombines TRBV27 with TRBJ1-2. CDR1 and CDR2 (germline): MNHEY, SMNVEV (reference sequence). CDR3 length: 16 residues. CDR3 in amino acids: CASSPNYRQTEYGYTF.

By frequency, this clonotype is medium-sized (0.01 to 0.1%). The CDR3 sequence is CASSHYLDYEQYF. The gene calls are TRBV7-2 and TRBJ2-7. Looked up from germline, CDR1 is SGHTA and CDR2 is FQGNSA. This CDR3 is built from 13 residues.

J is TRBJ2-6 and V is TRBV6-1; TCRdb calls TRBD1, which cannot be checked without DNA. CDR1 is MNHNS and CDR2 is SASEGT in the germline V gene. The CDR3 runs 14 residues. The CDR3: CARTGGSGANVLTF.